This T cell receptor (beta chain) is from a study of T cell responses to AZD1222 COVID-19 vaccine. CDR3 length equals 14 residues. Trimming took 5 bases from V and 2 from J, leaving 13 bases between them. CDR1 and CDR2 from the germline V gene are SGHAT and FQNNGV. Clones were sequenced by immunoSEQ multiplex PCR, and TCRdb holds only the in-frame ones, with some missing. This table holds about 120,000 clones, about 85% found once. This clone showed up just once. Its specificity is not known. Notes on the study in general: Spike-specific TCR breadth rose after two AZD1222 doses, and depth rose as well. Only 5 or 6 AZD1222 recipients were seropositive at baseline. The study reported that nearly half of spike-specific TCRs target unmutated variant regions. Spike was spanned by vaccine-associated CD4 TCRs, with dominance at 160-218 and 743-854.

The chain joins TRBV11-2 to TRBJ2-7; D may correspond to TRBD1 or TRBD2 (6 bases each). The clonotype was recovered from an adult who received the AZD1222 COVID-19 vaccine. The starting material was peripheral blood, obtained 28 days after the second AZD1222 dose. CDR3 residues: CASSPGAIAYEQYF. For the CDR3, the DNA is TGTGCCAGCAGCCCGGGGGCGATCGCCTACGAGCAGTACTTC.